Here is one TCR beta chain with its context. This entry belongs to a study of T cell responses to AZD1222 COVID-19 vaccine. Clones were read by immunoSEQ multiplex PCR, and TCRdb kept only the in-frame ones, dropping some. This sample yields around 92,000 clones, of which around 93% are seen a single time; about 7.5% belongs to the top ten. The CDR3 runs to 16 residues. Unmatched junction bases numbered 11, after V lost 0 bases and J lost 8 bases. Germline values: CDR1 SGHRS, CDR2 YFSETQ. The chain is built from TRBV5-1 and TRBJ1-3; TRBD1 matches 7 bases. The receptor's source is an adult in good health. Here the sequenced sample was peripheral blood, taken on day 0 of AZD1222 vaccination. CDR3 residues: CASSLESGTVEDTIYF. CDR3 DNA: TGCGCCAGCAGCTTGGAGTCCGGGACAGTGGAGGACACCATATATTTT.